This TCR beta chain was recorded in a study of human T cells and chemical hapten exposure. The time point: patch test 3, about 24 weeks after DPC sensitization. Described treatment: therapeutic diphenylcyclopropenone sensitization with weekly scalp DPC. V was shortened by 5 bases and J by 4 bases, with 14 bases between the two germline ends. This CDR3 is 14 amino acids long. The germline gives CDR1 SEHNR, CDR2 FQNEAQ (reference sequence). A single record per CDR3 protein comes from TCRdb applying MiXCR to the RACE reads. Of roughly 89,000 distinct CDR3 sequences detected, approximately 11% appear once; the ten largest clones hold 1% to 1.2%.

The sample was whole blood, taken in connection with sensitization to the hapten diphenylcyclopropenone (DPC). The clonotype comes from a woman in her twenties or thirties with alopecia areata. Some clones in this sample may be carry-over from other donors' samples. This rearrangement joins TRBV7-9 to TRBJ1-1; D may be TRBD1 (5 bases). The CDR3 region has the DNA TGTGCCAGCAGCCCCAGTAGGGGTAGCACTGAAGCTTTCTTT. Residues: CASSPSRGSTEAFF.